Shown below are 32 T cell receptor beta chains from a single sample sequenced in a study of cytomegalovirus exposure and HLA in healthy donors (TCRdb year 2017). The protocol used for the library was the immunoSEQ multiplex PCR assay. Drawn from immuneACCESS, this table holds only the in-frame rearrangements with V and J called that TCRdb kept. Clones are partly lost; checked studies trace under half to an unresolved V gene and leave the rest unexplained. The sample contains 200,000 or so clones, just over 85% of them found a single time. The top ten clonotypes cover over 2.5% of the sample. Sequenced input: PBMCs. Receptors originate from a woman under 30 in good health and CMV-seronegative.

CDR3 region: CASSEKGTGGNEQFF. The CDR3 DNA follows: TGTGCCAGCAGTGAAAAAGGGACAGGGGGCAATGAGCAGTTCTTC. V usage is TRBV25-1 and J usage is TRBJ2-1; 11 nucleotides agree with TRBD1. V trimming: 2 bases; J trimming: 6 bases; junction bases outside the gene matches: 3. This CDR3 is 15 amino acids long. The V gene's germline CDR1 is MGHDK and CDR2 SYGVNS.

The CDR3 is CASSPGTGNTEAFF. CDR3 nucleotides: TGTGCCAGCAGTCCCGGGACAGGGAACACTGAAGCTTTCTTT. This chain uses TRBV6-6 with TRBJ1-1; 8 bases map to TRBD1. The CDR3 has 14 residues. Germline V gene data show CDR1 as MNHNY and CDR2 as SVGAGI (reference sequence). J lost 1 base, V lost 5 bases, and 3 bases had no gene match.

Only one count was recorded for this clone. V gene TRBV28 combines with J gene TRBJ2-1; D gene unclear. CDR1 is MDHEN, CDR2 SYDVKM, per germline. This CDR3 contains 14 residues. V dropped 1 base and J dropped 8 bases, with 12 bases sitting between them. CDR3 nucleotides: TGTGCCAGCAGTTTATTTCGCGATCCCGATGAGCAGTTCTTC. As protein: CASSLFRDPDEQFF. Full variable domain (missing parts from reference TRBV28 and TRBJ2-1): DVKVTQSSRYLVKRTGEKVFLECVQDMDHENMFWYRQDPGLGLRLIYFSYDVKMKEKGDIPEGYSVSREKKERFSLILESASTNQTSMYLCASSLFRDPDEQFFGPGTRLTVL.

The gene calls are TRBV29-1 and TRBJ2-1, with D maybe TRBD2 (5 bases). The germline V gene has CDR1 SQVTM and CDR2 ANQGSEA. Trimming stripped 7 bases from V and 0 bases from J, with 13 bases between. CDR3 length: 14 amino acids. The CDR3 spells CSGRGRASYNEQFF. The CDR3 bases are TGCAGCGGCCGAGGGCGGGCCTCCTACAATGAGCAGTTCTTC.

The rearrangement uses TRBV29-1 and TRBJ2-3, with TRBD1 matching over 8 bases. Germline CDR1 reads SQVTM; CDR2 reads ANQGSEA. This CDR3 comprises 13 residues. Trimming took 6 bases from V and 4 from J; bases not matched to a gene: 6. The CDR3 DNA reads TGCAGCGTCGAGACAGGGGTGGCAGATACGCAGTATTTT. This gives the protein CSVETGVADTQYF.

This chain joins TRBV14 and TRBJ2-3; possibly TRBD2 for D (5 bases). V was shortened by 1 base and J by 0 bases, with 14 bases between the two germline ends. The length of the CDR3 is 17 residues. Germline V gives CDR1 SGHDN, CDR2 FVKESK. The CDR3 reads CASSQVPPGLSTDTQYF. As DNA, the CDR3 is TGTGCCAGCAGCCAAGTCCCCCCCGGACTTAGCACAGATACGCAGTATTTT.

This clone occurred once. The J gene is TRBJ2-7, the V gene TRBV6-1, with D tentatively TRBD1 (6 bases). The CDR3 has 15 amino acids. The V end was cut by 5 bases, the J end by 2 bases, with 16 bases between. The V gene's germline CDR1 is MNHNS and CDR2 SASEGT. CDR3 DNA sequence: TGTGCCAGCAGTCGAAAGGGGACACCCCCCTACGAGCAGTACTTC. This gives the protein CASSRKGTPPYEQYF.

The chain couples TRBV5-6 to TRBJ2-7; a weak D match, TRBD1 (5 bases). V lost 3 bases to trimming and J lost 4 bases, with 11 bases between them. CDR1 and CDR2 (germline): SGHDT, YYEEEE. The CDR3 length is 13 residues. In nucleotides, the CDR3 is TGTGCCAGCAGCTCAGGGCTGGAATACGAGCAGTACTTC. Residues: CASSSGLEYEQYF.

This sequence joins TRBV2 and TRBJ2-7; a weak D match, TRBD2 (6 bases). CDR1 SNHLY and CDR2 FYNNEI come from the germline V gene. The CDR3 spans 14 residues. The germline V and J ends were trimmed by 7 bases and 3 bases, with 16 bases remaining between them. The CDR3 here is CASTTKEGYYEQYF. Written as DNA, the CDR3 is TGTGCCAGCACCACAAAGGAGGGATACTACGAGCAGTACTTC. Supplemented by reference TRBV2 and TRBJ2-7, the full variable domain reads EPEVTQTPSHQVTQMGQEVILRCVPISNHLYFYWYRQILGQKVEFLVSFYNNEISEKSEIFDDQFSVERPDGSNFTLKIRSTKLEDSAMYFCASTTKEGYYEQYFGPGTRLTVT.

The V gene is TRBV7-6, the J gene TRBJ1-2; the match to TRBD1 covers 7 bases. Germline V gene data show CDR1 as SGHVS and CDR2 as FNYEAQ. The J segment lost 4 bases and the V segment lost 2 bases, leaving 13 bases of the junction unmatched. The CDR3 sequence is 17 residues long. The CDR3 nucleotides read TGTGCCAGCAGCTTATTTCCGGGCAGGGGGACTCTCTATGGCTACACCTTC. This encodes CASSLFPGRGTLYGYTF.

A single count supports this clone. The chain joins TRBV7-9 to TRBJ2-1, with a weak D call TRBD1 (6 bases). Germline CDR1 SEHNR, CDR2 FQNEAQ (reference sequence). CDR3 length: 12 amino acids. The V end was cut by 4 bases, the J end by 8 bases, with 9 bases between. In nucleotides, the CDR3 is TGTGCCAGCAGCTCGTGGGGGCATGAGCAGTTCTTC. Protein: CASSSWGHEQFF.

The CDR3 sequence: CASRQVSADTQYF. The DNA of the CDR3 is TGTGCCAGCAGACAGGTTTCCGCAGATACGCAGTATTTT. V and J are TRBV6-1 and TRBJ2-3, with D perhaps TRBD1 (5 bases). Germline values: CDR1 MNHNS, CDR2 SASEGT. The germline V and J ends were trimmed by 6 bases and 4 bases, with 11 bases remaining between them. The CDR3 contains 13 residues.

The chain couples TRBV28 to TRBJ2-7; 10 bases match TRBD1. CDR3 length: 15 residues. Germline V gene data show CDR1 as MDHEN and CDR2 as SYDVKM. V dropped 5 bases and J dropped 5; count of bases not matched to a gene: 9. This CDR3 is CASSTGGTGVHEQYF. The DNA for the CDR3 is TGTGCCAGCAGTACCGGCGGGACAGGGGTCCACGAGCAGTACTTC. Supplemented by reference TRBV28 and TRBJ2-7, the full variable domain reads DVKVTQSSRYLVKRTGEKVFLECVQDMDHENMFWYRQDPGLGLRLIYFSYDVKMKEKGDIPEGYSVSREKKERFSLILESASTNQTSMYLCASSTGGTGVHEQYFGPGTRLTVT.

The chain couples TRBV11-2 to TRBJ2-7; D gene ambiguous. Trimming removed 2 bases at V and 2 bases at J, with 13 bases between. Germline lookup yields CDR1 SGHAT and CDR2 FQNNGV. This CDR3 region has 15 residues. The CDR3 bases are TGTGCCAGCAGCTTAAATAGACTCTGGGCCTACGAGCAGTACTTC. Protein: CASSLNRLWAYEQYF.

This rearrangement joins TRBV4-1 to TRBJ1-1, with D unclear. The length of the CDR3 is 15 residues. Per the germline V gene, CDR1 is MGHRA and CDR2 is YSYEKL. V was cut by 0 bases and J by 6 bases, with 14 bases left in between. The CDR3 DNA reads TGCGCCAGCAGCCAAGAAACGGGGAGAAGCCCTGAAGCTTTCTTT. Residues: CASSQETGRSPEAFF.

The chain uses TRBV23-1 and TRBJ2-7, with 7 bases identical to TRBD1. TRBV23-1 is assigned to the ORF class and has an uncertain function. The CDR3 sequence is 17 residues long. V shed 4 bases and J 0 bases; nucleotides not matched to a gene: 12. CDR3: CASSLEIRTGVSYEQYF. As DNA, the CDR3 is TGCGCCAGCAGTCTGGAGATTAGGACAGGCGTCTCCTACGAGCAGTACTTC.

This chain joins TRBV13 and TRBJ2-2, with unresolved D. The V gene's germline CDR1 is PRHDT and CDR2 FYEKMQ (reference sequence). This CDR3 spans 15 amino acids. V was trimmed by 1 base and J by 3 bases, leaving 9 bases between them. CDR3 nucleotides: TGTGCCAGCAGCTTAGACCTAACTCACACCGGGGAGCTGTTTTTT. This sequence encodes CASSLDLTHTGELFF.

The rearrangement links TRBV14 to TRBJ1-1; D ambiguous. V shed 4 bases and J shed 1 base, with 10 bases lying between them. CDR1 and CDR2 (germline): SGHDN, FVKESK. The CDR3 covers 14 residues. CDR3 bases: TGTGCCAGCAGCCCCCGCACCAGGAACACTGAAGCTTTCTTT. Translated: CASSPRTRNTEAFF.

The chain joins TRBV5-6 to TRBJ2-2, with 10 bases identical to TRBD2. The length of the CDR3 is 18 residues. V shed 2 bases and J 1 base; nucleotides not matched to a gene: 8. CDR1 and CDR2 (germline): SGHDT, YYEEEE. CDR3 in DNA: TGTGCCAGCAGCTTCCTTAGCGGGAGGCGTAGGAACACCGGGGAGCTGTTTTTT. Its translation is CASSFLSGRRRNTGELFF.

This clone was observed a handful of times. This chain uses TRBV28 with TRBJ1-5; the D gene is possibly TRBD1 (5 bases). The CDR3 consists of 14 residues. In germline, CDR1 is MDHEN, CDR2 SYDVKM. Trimming left V 6 bases short and J 7 bases short, with 16 bases between. DNA of the CDR3: TGTGCCAGCAGGCCTACCAGGGTAGGGCAGCCCCAGCATTTT. It yields the protein CASRPTRVGQPQHF.

V is TRBV29-1 and J is TRBJ1-1; TRBD1 is a possible D gene (5 bases). Trimming took off 3 bases at V and 8 bases at J, with 22 bases between the two ends. Germline-derived CDR1 and CDR2 are SQVTM and ANQGSEA. The CDR3 has 15 amino acids. The CDR3 spells CSVDFLAGPSVEAFF. As DNA, the CDR3 is TGCAGCGTTGATTTCCTCGCAGGGCCGAGCGTAGAAGCTTTCTTT.

The chain links TRBV5-1 to TRBJ2-7, with TRBD2 as a possible D gene (6 bases). V was trimmed by 1 base and J by 0 bases, leaving 8 bases between them. The CDR3 covers 14 residues. CDR1 is SGHRS and CDR2 is YFSETQ in the germline V gene. The CDR3 here is CASSLPGSSYEQYF. In nucleotides, the CDR3 is TGCGCCAGCAGCTTGCCCGGGAGCTCCTACGAGCAGTACTTC.

V gene TRBV30 combines with J gene TRBJ1-2, with 9 bases identical to TRBD1. The J segment lost 4 bases and the V segment lost 2 bases, leaving 2 bases of the junction unmatched. Germline V lookup: CDR1 GTSNPN, CDR2 SVGIG (reference sequence). The CDR3 is made up of 13 amino acids. CDR3 in DNA: TGTGCCTGGAGTAGGACAGGGGTCTATGGCTACACCTTC. As protein: CAWSRTGVYGYTF.

The chain is built from TRBV30 and TRBJ2-5, with 10 bases lining up with TRBD2. J gave up 2 bases and V 4 bases, and 16 bases lay outside the gene matches. The germline V gene has CDR1 GTSNPN and CDR2 SVGIG (reference sequence). The CDR3 totals 18 residues. Here the CDR3 DNA reads TGTGCCTGGATACAGATGGACCGGACTAGCGGATATCAAGAGACCCAGTACTTC. The encoded protein is CAWIQMDRTSGYQETQYF.

The chain employs TRBV15 and TRBJ2-3, with 7 bases aligning to TRBD1. Germline lookup yields CDR1 LNHNV and CDR2 YYDKDF (reference sequence). J was trimmed by 2 bases and V by 3 bases; bases with no gene match: 8. The CDR3 has 16 residues. The CDR3 here is CATSREWDSFTDTQYF. The CDR3 nucleotides read TGTGCCACCAGCAGGGAATGGGACAGTTTCACAGATACGCAGTATTTT.

CDR3 coding DNA: TGCGCCAGCAGCCAACGTCGGCAGGGAAACACCGGGGAGCTGTTTTTT. Residues: CASSQRRQGNTGELFF. This sequence joins TRBV4-3 and TRBJ2-2, with a possible D match to TRBD1 (5 bases). CDR3 length equals 16 residues. Germline V CDR1 and CDR2: LGHNA, YSLEER. V was shortened by 2 bases and J by 2 bases, with 12 bases between the two germline ends.

The genes are TRBV19 and TRBJ1-1; 7 nucleotides agree with TRBD1. This CDR3 comprises 13 residues. Trimming took 5 bases from V and 4 from J; bases not matched to a gene: 4. The germline V gene has CDR1 LNHDA and CDR2 SQIVND (reference sequence). The CDR3: CASSSQGGTEAFF. Written as DNA, the CDR3 is TGTGCCAGTAGTTCCCAGGGGGGCACTGAAGCTTTCTTT.

The V call is TRBV27, the J call TRBJ1-1, with 9 nucleotides matching TRBD1. The CDR3 length is 14 residues. CDR1 and CDR2 from the germline V gene are MNHEY and SMNVEV (reference sequence). After removal of 5 bases from V and 6 bases from J, the junction contained 7 bases not matched to a gene. The CDR3 sequence is CASSDRDRVAEAFF. The CDR3 nucleotides are TGTGCCAGCAGTGACCGGGACAGGGTTGCTGAAGCTTTCTTT.

This chain uses TRBV28 with TRBJ2-7, with D perhaps matching TRBD2 (5 bases). The CDR3 is 14 residues long. CDR1 and CDR2 from the germline V gene are MDHEN and SYDVKM. V dropped 0 bases and J dropped 6 bases, with 12 bases sitting between them. In DNA, the CDR3 is TGTGCCAGCAGTTTATGGAACGGGATGCGCGAGCAGTACTTC. It encodes CASSLWNGMREQYF.

CDR3 residues: CASSLAAGGGPDTQYF. As DNA, the CDR3 is TGCGCCAGCAGCTTGGCTGCGGGAGGGGGACCAGATACGCAGTATTTT. The chain links TRBV5-1 to TRBJ2-3; 9 bases are a match to TRBD2. V lost 0 bases to trimming and J lost 4 bases; unmatched junction nucleotides: 6. The CDR3 is 16 residues long. Germline-derived CDR1 and CDR2 are SGHRS and YFSETQ.

V and J are TRBV7-3 and TRBJ2-2; D is unresolved. Per germline, CDR1 SGHTA and CDR2 FQGTGA. This CDR3 contains 16 residues. V was clipped by 1 base and J by 1 base, with 10 bases between them. CDR3 nucleotides: TGTGCCAGCAGCTTAAGAGAGACATTGAACACCGGGGAGCTGTTTTTT. This codes for CASSLRETLNTGELFF. Based on the CDR3 plus reference TRBV7-3 and TRBJ2-2, the full variable domain is GAGVSQTPSNKVTEKGKYVELRCDPISGHTALYWYRQSLGQGPEFLIYFQGTGAADDSGLPNDRFFAVRPEGSVSTLKIQRTERGDSAVYLCASSLRETLNTGELFFGEGSRLTVL.

This clone was counted between two and nine times. The genes are TRBV7-2 and TRBJ1-2; tentatively, D is TRBD1 (5 bases). V was cut by 5 bases and J by 1 base, with 8 bases left in between. The CDR3 contains 13 residues. CDR1 and CDR2 (germline): SGHTA, FQGNSA. In DNA form, the CDR3 reads TGTGCCAGCAGCCTACAGGTTAACTATGGCTACACCTTC. Protein product: CASSLQVNYGYTF. Combining the CDR3 with reference TRBV7-2 and TRBJ1-2 gives the whole variable domain GAGVSQSPSNKVTEKGKDVELRCDPISGHTALYWYRQSLGQGLEFLIYFQGNSAPDKSGLPSDRFSAERTGGSVSTLTIQRTQQEDSAVYLCASSLQVNYGYTFGSGTRLTVV.